The 24 T cell receptor beta chains below come from one sample, sequenced in a study of control samples from healthy donors and cancer patients. The table came from immunoSEQ multiplex PCR; TCRdb's copy has only in-frame clones and leaves some out. The data contain some 130,000 clones, more than 85% of them singletons. Sequencing was performed on blood. The receptors were gathered from a woman aged 30 to 39 in good health.

The J gene is TRBJ2-2, the V gene TRBV5-6; D is ambiguous. This CDR3 is 12 amino acids long. Germline V gene data show CDR1 as SGHDT and CDR2 as YYEEEE. Trimming took off 4 bases at V and 7 bases at J, with 8 bases between the two ends. DNA for the CDR3: TGTGCCAGCAGCCTTGGGGTCGGGGAGCTGTTTTTT. It translates to CASSLGVGELFF.

V is TRBV11-2 and J is TRBJ2-7; D gene uncertain. The CDR3 contains 14 residues. Trimming took off 3 bases at V and 2 bases at J, with 11 bases between the two ends. CDR1 and CDR2 from the germline V gene are SGHAT and FQNNGV. The CDR3 loop reads CASSFRREAYEQYF. The DNA for the CDR3 is TGTGCCAGCAGCTTTCGGCGCGAAGCCTACGAGCAGTACTTC.

This clone has a single count. V and J are TRBV3-1 (or the pseudogene TRBV3-2) and TRBJ2-5; the D gene is possibly TRBD1 (6 bases). The germline gives CDR1 LGHDT, CDR2 YNNKEL (reference sequence). V lost 1 base, J lost 3 bases, and 12 bases lay in between. CDR3 length: 15 amino acids. The CDR3 DNA reads TGTGCCAGCAGCCAAGTCCACAGGGTCAAAGAGACCCAGTACTTC. Residues: CASSQVHRVKETQYF.

The chain combines TRBV23-1 with TRBJ2-7; TRBD2 aligns across 12 bases. TRBV23-1 is an ORF for which the function is uncertain. This CDR3 contains 12 residues. With V trimmed by 11 bases and J by 7 bases, 6 bases remained unmatched. The CDR3 spells CAASGRGMEQYF. The CDR3 DNA follows: TGCGCCGCTAGCGGGAGGGGGATGGAGCAGTACTTC.

The genes are TRBV18 and TRBJ2-5; 8 positions match TRBD2. CDR3 length equals 16 residues. V gave up 3 bases and J gave up 5 bases; unmatched junction bases: 11. CDR1 is KGHSH and CDR2 is LQKENI in the germline V gene. The CDR3 coding sequence is TGTGCCAGCTCACCTGCCGGGACTAGATACGGGGAGACCCAGTACTTC. It codes for CASSPAGTRYGETQYF.

The chain links TRBV29-1 to TRBJ1-3; D not certain. The CDR3 is 11 residues long. V was trimmed by 4 bases and J by 4 bases, leaving 5 bases between them. In germline, CDR1 is SQVTM, CDR2 ANQGSEA. The chain's CDR3 is CSVVQGNTIYF. The CDR3 nucleotides read TGCAGCGTTGTTCAGGGAAACACCATATATTTT. The whole variable domain, remainder taken from reference TRBV29-1 and TRBJ1-3, is SAVISQKPSRDICQRGTSLTIQCQVDSQVTMMFWYRQQPGQSLTLIATANQGSEATYESGFVIDKFPISRPNLTFSTLTVSNMSPEDSSIYLCSVVQGNTIYFGEGSWLTVV.

The V and J genes are TRBV28 and TRBJ1-1; weak D call: TRBD1 (5 bases). Trimming left V 6 bases short and J 1 base short, with 15 bases between. The CDR3 runs to 15 residues. Per the germline V gene, CDR1 is MDHEN and CDR2 is SYDVKM. This CDR3 reads CASREPGYPNTEAFF. For the CDR3, the DNA is TGTGCCAGCAGGGAACCAGGGTACCCGAACACTGAAGCTTTCTTT. The whole variable domain, remainder taken from reference TRBV28 and TRBJ1-1, is DVKVTQSSRYLVKRTGEKVFLECVQDMDHENMFWYRQDPGLGLRLIYFSYDVKMKEKGDIPEGYSVSREKKERFSLILESASTNQTSMYLCASREPGYPNTEAFFGQGTRLTVV.

About this clone: Other DNA variants within this sample encode the same CDR3. CDR3 bases: TGCGCCAGCAGCTTGTCAGGGGTTAGCAATCAGCCCCAGCATTTT. Protein product: CASSLSGVSNQPQHF. The V and J genes are TRBV5-1 and TRBJ1-5, with D perhaps TRBD1 (6 bases). Germline CDR1 and CDR2: SGHRS and YFSETQ. Trimming took off 1 base at V and 0 bases at J, with 8 bases between the two ends. This CDR3 has 15 residues.

CDR3 sequence reads: CASSPAVTGGNSPLHF. CDR3 sequence (DNA): TGCGCCAGCAGTCCCGCGGTGACAGGGGGGAATTCACCCCTCCACTTT. The chain is built from TRBV10-1 and TRBJ1-6; 9 bases are a match to TRBD1. With 5 bases clipped from V and 7 bases from J, the junction kept 9 bases outside the gene matches. This CDR3 comprises 16 residues. CDR1 is WNHNN and CDR2 is SYGVQD in the germline V gene (reference sequence).

This chain connects TRBV6-5 to TRBJ2-7; unclear D gene. From germline, CDR1 is MNHEY and CDR2 SVGAGI. The CDR3 loop spans 15 amino acids. V was shortened by 0 bases and J by 4 bases, with 13 bases between the two germline ends. CDR3 in amino acids: CASSYSRQGPYEQYF. The DNA for the CDR3 is TGTGCCAGCAGTTACTCCCGACAAGGGCCATACGAGCAGTACTTC.

This chain joins TRBV6-2 or TRBV6-3 and TRBJ2-1; 14 positions agree with TRBD2. CDR1 and CDR2 from the germline V gene are MNHEY and SVGEGT. This CDR3 region has 17 residues. The V gene end was trimmed by 5 bases and the J gene end by 9 bases; junction bases not matched to a gene: 12. In nucleotides, the CDR3 is TGTGCCAGCAGTAAACCCCGAGCGGGACTAGCGGGAGTTGAGCAGTTCTTC. Its protein product is CASSKPRAGLAGVEQFF.

The chain employs TRBV9 and TRBJ1-1, with 7 bases aligning to TRBD1. V lost 3 bases to trimming and J lost 0 bases; unmatched junction nucleotides: 5. CDR3 length: 15 amino acids. Germline CDR1 and CDR2: SGDLS and YYNGEE. The CDR3 loop is CASSAKGTVNTEAFF. The CDR3 bases are TGTGCCAGCAGCGCAAAGGGGACAGTGAACACTGAAGCTTTCTTT.

The chain joins TRBV19 to TRBJ2-2, with TRBD2 matching over 14 bases. The length of the CDR3 is 18 residues. Trimming took 5 bases from V and 5 from J; bases not matched to a gene: 10. Germline lookup yields CDR1 LNHDA and CDR2 SQIVND (reference sequence). CDR3 coding DNA: TGTGCCAGTAGTTTGGCGGGACTAGCGGGAGTATGGACCGGGGAGCTGTTTTTT. Translating gives CASSLAGLAGVWTGELFF.

The chain carries TRBV2 and TRBJ2-7; possibly TRBD1 or TRBD2 for D (5 bases each). Trimming took off 4 bases at V and 2 bases at J, with 12 bases between the two ends. Germline values: CDR1 SNHLY, CDR2 FYNNEI. The CDR3 runs 14 residues. For the CDR3, the DNA is TGTGCCAGCAGTGTCGGGACGATAACCTACGAGCAGTACTTC. As protein: CASSVGTITYEQYF.

This chain links TRBV24-1 with TRBJ1-1, with D possibly TRBD1 on 6 matching bases. The CDR3 is made up of 13 amino acids. Trimming took off 1 base at V and 4 bases at J, with 6 bases between the two ends. Germline V CDR1 and CDR2: KGHDR, SFDVKD. The chain's CDR3 is CATSDLGGTEAFF. Here the CDR3 DNA reads TGTGCCACCAGTGATTTAGGGGGCACTGAAGCTTTCTTT.

The chain is built from TRBV28 and TRBJ2-1; TRBD2 aligns across 7 bases. The CDR3 has 16 residues. Trimming at V came to 5 bases and at J to 6 bases, leaving 13 bases not matched to a gene. Germline values: CDR1 MDHEN, CDR2 SYDVKM. CDR3: CASSPVAGVEGNEQFF. The CDR3 DNA sequence: TGTGCCAGCAGTCCCGTCGCGGGAGTGGAGGGCAATGAGCAGTTCTTC. Looking up the rest from reference TRBV28 and TRBJ2-1 gives the full variable domain: DVKVTQSSRYLVKRTGEKVFLECVQDMDHENMFWYRQDPGLGLRLIYFSYDVKMKEKGDIPEGYSVSREKKERFSLILESASTNQTSMYLCASSPVAGVEGNEQFFGPGTRLTVL.

A single count supports this clone. This chain links TRBV11-2 with TRBJ2-7; TRBD1 might be the D (5 bases). The CDR3 is made up of 14 amino acids. Trimming removed 5 bases from V and 4 bases from J, with 15 bases in between. Per germline, CDR1 SGHAT and CDR2 FQNNGV. The CDR3: CASSPTSGLYEQYF. The CDR3 nucleotides read TGTGCCAGCAGCCCAACCTCAGGGTTATACGAGCAGTACTTC.

The rearrangement uses TRBV7-9 and TRBJ2-3, with 10 bases matching TRBD1. J gave up 3 bases and V 6 bases, and 12 bases lay outside the gene matches. Germline CDR1 and CDR2: SEHNR and FQNEAQ (reference sequence). This CDR3 contains 17 residues. CDR3 residues: CASSPGTGVIGTDTQYF. For the CDR3, the DNA is TGTGCCAGCAGTCCCGGGACAGGGGTGATTGGGACAGATACGCAGTATTTT.

The genes are TRBV2 and TRBJ2-1; 12 nucleotides agree with TRBD2. The trim removed 4 bases at V and 7 bases at J, leaving 11 bases unmatched. Germline V lookup: CDR1 SNHLY, CDR2 FYNNEI. This CDR3 spans 17 amino acids. Here the CDR3 DNA reads TGTGCCAGCAGTGGTGGACTAGCGGGAAGGCAGGTGAATGAGCAGTTCTTC. Protein sequence: CASSGGLAGRQVNEQFF.

This chain links TRBV29-1 with TRBJ1-3, with a weak D call TRBD1 (5 bases). Germline values: CDR1 SQVTM, CDR2 ANQGSEA. The CDR3 extends over 15 amino acids. Trimming shortened V by 7 bases and J by 0 bases, and 16 bases separated the two germline ends. The CDR3 here is CSAQAGFSSGNTIYF. The CDR3 bases are TGCAGCGCCCAGGCAGGGTTCAGCTCTGGAAACACCATATATTTT.

The CDR3, as DNA: TGCGCCAGCAGGACTAGCGGAACTAGCACAGATACGCAGTATTTT. Translating gives CASRTSGTSTDTQYF. The J gene is TRBJ2-3, the V gene TRBV5-1; 9 bases are shared with TRBD2. V was pared by 5 bases and J by 0 bases, with 4 bases of the junction left unmatched. The germline V gene has CDR1 SGHRS and CDR2 YFSETQ. CDR3 length equals 15 residues.

This rearrangement joins TRBV4-1 to TRBJ1-6, with D unresolved. V lost 0 bases and J 6 bases, leaving 9 bases between the germline ends. Looked up from germline, CDR1 is MGHRA and CDR2 is YSYEKL. The CDR3 has 15 amino acids. The CDR3 sequence: CASSQDRHGNSPLHF. DNA for the CDR3: TGCGCCAGCAGCCAAGATCGGCACGGTAATTCACCCCTCCACTTT.

The genes are TRBV5-4 and TRBJ2-7; D might be TRBD1 or TRBD2, each matching 5 bases. Germline V lookup: CDR1 SGHNT, CDR2 YYREEE (reference sequence). This CDR3 contains 14 residues. V lost 3 bases and J 9 bases, leaving 19 bases between the germline ends. The CDR3 DNA sequence: TGTGCCAGCAGCTACGACCGGGACGGAACGCCGCAGTACTTC. Residues: CASSYDRDGTPQYF.

DNA of the CDR3: TGTGCCAGCAGCGTAGATCAGGGGGATACGCAGTATTTT. Encoded protein: CASSVDQGDTQYF. This chain joins TRBV9 and TRBJ2-3; D is possibly TRBD1 (6 bases). This CDR3 comprises 13 residues. Germline lookup yields CDR1 SGDLS and CDR2 YYNGEE. Trimming took 0 bases from V and 6 from J, leaving 8 bases between them.